Following are 30 T cell receptor beta chains from one sample sequenced in a study of T cells after yellow fever vaccination (dated by TCRdb to the late 2010s). Preparation of the library involved 5' RACE. Sequencer: Illumina NovaSeq 6000. Clones were called with MiXCR by TCRdb after fastp trimmed the public reads at Q25, and only in-frame beta chains were retained. CDR3 protein duplicates are merged, each entry listing the most common genes and DNA. Recorded for this sample are some 320,000 distinct CDR3 sequences; over 4% of them occurred a single time. The top ten clonotypes cover around 24% of the sample. The treatment or condition label of this sample denotes: live attenuated yellow fever vaccine strain. Material: PBMCs, obtained 5 days after the yellow fever booster vaccination. These receptors all come from a man younger than 35 who received the YFV17D yellow fever vaccine.

V is TRBV21-1 and J is TRBJ2-7. TRBV21-1 is classified as a pseudogene. The CDR3 extends over 13 amino acids. CDR3 sequence: CASSKFWGYEQYF. The CDR3 nucleotides are TGTGCCAGCAGCAAATTTTGGGGCTACGAGCAGTACTTC.

This clonotype was picked up a small number of times. CDR3 in amino acids: CASGDGYTEAFF. The CDR3 DNA reads as TGTGCCAGCGGGGACGGATACACTGAAGCTTTCTTT. This chain joins TRBV28 and TRBJ1-1, with a weak D call TRBD1 (5 bases). The V end lost 8 bases, the J end lost 3 bases, and 10 bases lay between the germline ends. The germline CDR1 and CDR2 sequences are MDHEN and SYDVKM. The CDR3 has 12 amino acids.

The V and J genes are TRBV4-3 and TRBJ1-6, with TRBD1 identical over 10 bases. V gave up 4 bases and J gave up 10 bases; unmatched junction bases: 4. The CDR3 is made up of 14 amino acids. CDR1 is LGHNA, CDR2 YSLEER, per germline. The CDR3, as DNA: TGCGCCAGCAGCCGGGGACAGGGGATCTCACCCCTCCACTTT. As protein: CASSRGQGISPLHF.

The chain recombines TRBV12-3 or TRBV12-4 with TRBJ2-3; TRBD2 agrees at 8 bases. Trimming at V came to 3 bases and at J to 3 bases, leaving 2 bases not matched to a gene. The CDR3 runs to 14 residues. Written as DNA, the CDR3 is TGTGCCAGCAGTTTTCAGCGGGGGACAGATACGCAGTATTTT. Translating gives CASSFQRGTDTQYF.

This clonotype came up a few times. The V call is TRBV7-2, the J call TRBJ2-2; weak D call: TRBD1 (5 bases). The CDR3 consists of 17 residues. V was cut by 2 bases and J by 5 bases, with 18 bases left in between. Looked up from germline, CDR1 is SGHTA and CDR2 is FQGNSA. In DNA, the CDR3 is TGTGCCAGCAGCTTATCCCACATGCAGGGTTGGACCGGGGAGCTGTTTTTT. Protein: CASSLSHMQGWTGELFF.

This clonotype was seen repeatedly, ten times or more. The chain joins TRBV6-1 to TRBJ1-5; D gene ambiguous. Trimming pared 6 bases from V and 0 bases from J, leaving 12 bases between. CDR3 length: 15 residues. Germline CDR1 MNHNS, CDR2 SASEGT. In DNA, the CDR3 is TGTGCCAGCAGCCGGGCCCTACTTAGCAATCAGCCCCAGCATTTT. Translation gives CASSRALLSNQPQHF.

CDR3 protein: CASSLTGAEGTEAFF. Here the CDR3 DNA reads TGCGCCAGCAGCTTGACAGGGGCTGAGGGCACTGAAGCTTTCTTT. The chain employs TRBV5-1 and TRBJ1-1; TRBD1 matches 7 bases. The CDR3 loop spans 15 amino acids. The V gene end was trimmed by 1 base and the J gene end by 4 bases; junction bases not matched to a gene: 7. Germline CDR1 is SGHRS and CDR2 is YFSETQ.

In its sample, this clonotype was seen many times. This chain connects TRBV29-1 to TRBJ1-2; maybe TRBD1 (6 bases). This CDR3 is built from 12 residues. CDR1 and CDR2 from the germline V gene are SQVTM and ANQGSEA. V was pared by 5 bases and J by 3 bases, with 10 bases between. This CDR3 reads CSVPDSDYGYTF. The CDR3 DNA reads as TGCAGCGTTCCGGACAGCGACTATGGCTACACCTTC.

This clonotype was recorded a few times. The rearrangement uses TRBV7-2 and TRBJ1-1, with D perhaps TRBD1 (5 bases). Germline V gene lookup returns CDR1 SGHTA and CDR2 FQGNSA. The CDR3 contains 15 residues. Trimming left V 2 bases short and J 1 base short, with 11 bases between. The CDR3 region is CASSLIGRANTEAFF. The CDR3, as DNA: TGTGCCAGCAGCTTAATCGGCAGGGCGAACACTGAAGCTTTCTTT.

There are a few counts of this clonotype. The rearrangement links TRBV5-1 to TRBJ2-7; unclear D gene. There are 14 residues in the CDR3. The V gene lost 0 bases and the J gene lost 1 base, with 8 bases spanning the gap. From germline, CDR1 is SGHRS and CDR2 YFSETQ. This chain's CDR3 is CASSLDWGSYEQYF. For the CDR3, the DNA is TGCGCCAGCAGCTTGGATTGGGGTTCCTACGAGCAGTACTTC.

The gene calls are TRBV28 and TRBJ2-1, with 7 positions matching TRBD1. Germline V gene sequence: CDR1 MDHEN, CDR2 SYDVKM. The length of the CDR3 is 15 residues. With 2 bases clipped from V and 4 bases from J, the junction kept 5 bases outside the gene matches. Here the CDR3 reads CASSLTGVPYNEQFF. The DNA of the CDR3 is TGTGCCAGCAGTTTAACAGGGGTACCATACAATGAGCAGTTCTTC.

The chain has TRBV18 and TRBJ2-5, with a possible D match to TRBD2 (5 bases). Germline CDR1 is KGHSH and CDR2 is LQKENI. V lost 1 base and J 0 bases, leaving 9 bases between the germline ends. The CDR3 totals 15 residues. The CDR3 here is CASSPHPGNQETQYF. The CDR3, as DNA: TGTGCCAGCTCACCACACCCGGGAAACCAAGAGACCCAGTACTTC.

This clonotype has ten or more counts. The chain uses TRBV20-1 and TRBJ2-4; D is unclear. Trimming took 1 base from V and 0 from J, leaving 16 bases between them. The CDR3 extends over 17 amino acids. The germline gives CDR1 DFQATT, CDR2 SNEGSKA (reference sequence). CDR3: CSARGRPEELAKNIQYF. DNA of the CDR3: TGCAGTGCTAGAGGCAGGCCTGAGGAACTAGCCAAAAACATTCAGTACTTC.

Here the CDR3 reads CSANRGGSLDDTQYF. The CDR3 DNA reads TGCAGTGCTAACCGGGGCGGAAGCCTGGACGATACGCAGTATTTT. This rearrangement joins TRBV20-1 to TRBJ2-3; D possibly uses TRBD1 or TRBD2 (5 bases each). V was shortened by 4 bases and J by 6 bases, with 20 bases between the two germline ends. CDR1 and CDR2 (germline): DFQATT, SNEGSKA (reference sequence). The CDR3 runs 15 residues.

This clonotype was found many times. The rearrangement uses TRBV7-8 and TRBJ2-4; 8 bases are a match to TRBD1. The germline gives CDR1 SGHVS, CDR2 FQNEAQ. V was clipped by 1 base and J by 1 base; unmatched bases: 12. This CDR3 is built from 19 residues. The CDR3 region is CASSLGFLTRQGAKNIQYF. The CDR3 coding sequence is TGTGCCAGCAGCTTAGGATTTCTGACGCGACAGGGGGCCAAAAACATTCAGTACTTC. The full variable domain, with the rest looked up from reference TRBV7-8 and TRBJ2-4, is GAGVSQSPRYKVAKRGQDVALRCDPISGHVSLFWYQQALGQGPEFLTYFQNEAQLDKSGLPSDRFFAERPEGSVSTLKIQRTQQEDSAVYLCASSLGFLTRQGAKNIQYFGAGTRLSVL.

This chain links TRBV23-1 with TRBJ2-7; 10 nucleotides line up with TRBD1. TRBV23-1 is designated an ORF whose function remains uncertain. This CDR3 has 16 residues. Unmatched junction bases numbered 18, after V lost 8 bases and J lost 8 bases. The CDR3 DNA follows: TGCGCCAGCGACAAACTCCGGGACAGGGGTAGATCGCAGCAGTACGTC. It yields the protein CASDKLRDRGRSQQYV.

The rearrangement joins TRBV6-6 to TRBJ2-7; tentative D call: TRBD1 (5 bases). Between the trimmed V and J ends, which lost 2 bases and 3 bases, there was a span of 8 bases. CDR3 length: 13 amino acids. From germline, CDR1 is MNHNY and CDR2 SVGAGI (reference sequence). CDR3 protein: CASSYDSFYEQYV. The CDR3 DNA is TGTGCCAGCAGTTACGACAGTTTCTACGAGCAGTACGTC.

The chain combines TRBV6-2 or TRBV6-3 with TRBJ1-1; D gene unclear. Looked up from germline, CDR1 is MNHEY and CDR2 is SVGEGT. Between the trimmed V and J ends, which lost 0 bases and 5 bases, there was a span of 10 bases. The CDR3 spans 14 residues. CDR3 in DNA: TGTGCCAGCAGTTACTCGTCCGGGCGGACTGAAGCTTTCTTT. As protein: CASSYSSGRTEAFF.

This clonotype has a count of ten or more. V usage is TRBV6-1 and J usage is TRBJ1-6, with D tentatively TRBD1 (6 bases). The V gene's germline CDR1 is MNHNS and CDR2 SASEGT. Trimming left V 6 bases short and J 7 bases short, with 19 bases between. The CDR3 has 16 residues. The CDR3 sequence: CASSDQGGLTNSPLHF. The CDR3 nucleotides read TGTGCCAGCAGCGATCAAGGGGGTCTGACCAATTCACCCCTCCACTTT.

This clonotype was seen only a few times. The V call is TRBV5-1, the J call TRBJ1-1; D uncertain. The CDR3 consists of 14 residues. The V and J ends lost 3 bases and 0 bases respectively, with 9 bases between them. In germline, CDR1 is SGHRS, CDR2 YFSETQ. The CDR3 nucleotides are TGCGCCAGCAGCTGGAATGTCATGAACACTGAAGCTTTCTTT. It is translated as CASSWNVMNTEAFF.

This clonotype was picked up a small number of times. V gene TRBV5-1 combines with J gene TRBJ2-1; 13 nucleotides line up with TRBD2. From germline, CDR1 is SGHRS and CDR2 YFSETQ. The ends lost 0 bases at V and 8 bases at J; junction bases unmatched: 5. The CDR3 spans 16 residues. This CDR3 reads CASSLELAGGPDEQFF. The CDR3 coding sequence is TGCGCCAGCAGCTTGGAACTAGCGGGGGGGCCGGATGAGCAGTTCTTC. Supplemented by reference TRBV5-1 and TRBJ2-1, the full variable domain reads KAGVTQTPRYLIKTRGQQVTLSCSPISGHRSVSWYQQTPGQGLQFLFEYFSETQRNKGNFPGRFSGRQFSNSRSEMNVSTLELGDSALYLCASSLELAGGPDEQFFGPGTRLTVL.

V gene TRBV15 combines with J gene TRBJ2-3; a possible D gene is TRBD2 (5 bases). This CDR3 is built from 11 residues. V lost 4 bases and J lost 8, with 7 bases in between. Germline lookup yields CDR1 LNHNV and CDR2 YYDKDF (reference sequence). The CDR3 nucleotides are TGTGCCACCAGCAATGAGGGTACGCAGTATTTT. Amino acid sequence: CATSNEGTQYF.

There are many counts of this clonotype. V and J are TRBV6-5 and TRBJ2-7; 8 bases agree with TRBD1. The trim removed 5 bases at V and 1 base at J, leaving 10 bases unmatched. This CDR3 has 16 amino acids. Germline CDR1 reads MNHEY; CDR2 reads SVGAGI. This chain's CDR3 is CASSPRSGGRSYEQYV. In nucleotides, the CDR3 is TGTGCCAGCAGTCCCCGATCAGGGGGCAGGTCCTACGAGCAGTACGTC.

The CDR3 DNA sequence: TGCAGTGCTAGACCGAACGGGGTGGGAGATACGCAGTATTTT. Its translation is CSARPNGVGDTQYF. The chain uses TRBV20-1 and TRBJ2-3; maybe TRBD2 (5 bases). Germline-derived CDR1 and CDR2 are DFQATT and SNEGSKA (reference sequence). The V and J ends lost 2 bases and 5 bases respectively, with 14 bases between them. There are 14 residues in the CDR3.

At least ten counts were recorded for this clonotype. For the CDR3, the DNA is TGTGCCAGTAGCCCATCCGGGGCCACAGATACGCAGTATTTT. Translation: CASSPSGATDTQYF. The chain uses TRBV19 and TRBJ2-3; D possibly matches TRBD1 or TRBD2 (5 bases each). Trimming stripped 6 bases from V and 2 bases from J, with 12 bases between. CDR3 length equals 14 residues. The germline CDR1 and CDR2 sequences are LNHDA and SQIVND (reference sequence).

This clonotype occurred many times. The chain couples TRBV5-6 to TRBJ2-3; 9 nucleotides line up with TRBD2. The CDR3 contains 16 residues. The V and J ends lost 4 bases and 3 bases, in that order; junction bases with no gene match: 9. Germline CDR1 reads SGHDT; CDR2 reads YYEEEE. The CDR3 DNA is TGTGCCAGCAGCATCGAGCGGGGGGCAATTACAGATACGCAGTATTTT. Residues: CASSIERGAITDTQYF. Looking up the rest from reference TRBV5-6 and TRBJ2-3 gives the full variable domain: DAGVTQSPTHLIKTRGQQVTLRCSPKSGHDTVSWYQQALGQGPQFIFQYYEEEERQRGNFPDRFSGHQFPNYSSELNVNALLLGDSALYLCASSIERGAITDTQYFGPGTRLTVL.

This clonotype was seen many times. The genes are TRBV12-3 or TRBV12-4 and TRBJ2-7; 8 nucleotides match TRBD2. CDR3 length: 14 amino acids. The V segment lost 5 bases and the J segment 3 bases; nucleotides outside the gene matches: 6. The chain's CDR3 is CASSAPGTSYEQYF. The CDR3, as DNA: TGTGCCAGCAGTGCCCCCGGGACTAGCTACGAGCAGTACTTC.

This clonotype was recorded at least ten times. The chain joins TRBV5-6 to TRBJ2-7, with D perhaps matching TRBD1 or TRBD2 (5 bases each). The V and J ends lost 3 bases and 3 bases respectively, with 16 bases between them. The germline gives CDR1 SGHDT, CDR2 YYEEEE. The CDR3 loop spans 15 amino acids. The CDR3 region is CASSSGPGPRYEQYV. CDR3 sequence (DNA): TGTGCCAGCAGCTCCGGACCGGGACCCCGCTACGAGCAGTACGTC.

This clonotype was observed at least ten times. The rearrangement links TRBV14 to TRBJ1-1; TRBD1 matches at 7 bases. Germline-derived CDR1 and CDR2 are SGHDN and FVKESK. J gave up 1 base and V 10 bases, and 6 bases lay outside the gene matches. The CDR3 length is 13 residues. The CDR3 DNA sequence: TGTGCCACCCAGACAGGGTGGAACACTGAAGCTTTCTTT. Translating gives CATQTGWNTEAFF.

The genes are TRBV14 and TRBJ1-2; 8 nucleotides line up with TRBD1. Germline V lookup: CDR1 SGHDN, CDR2 FVKESK. The V and J ends lost 1 base and 7 bases, in that order; junction bases with no gene match: 20. CDR3 size: 19 residues. The CDR3 region is CASSQARRAGGPNLGGYTF. CDR3 nucleotide sequence: TGTGCCAGCAGCCAAGCCCGGCGCGCAGGGGGCCCCAATCTAGGTGGCTACACCTTC.